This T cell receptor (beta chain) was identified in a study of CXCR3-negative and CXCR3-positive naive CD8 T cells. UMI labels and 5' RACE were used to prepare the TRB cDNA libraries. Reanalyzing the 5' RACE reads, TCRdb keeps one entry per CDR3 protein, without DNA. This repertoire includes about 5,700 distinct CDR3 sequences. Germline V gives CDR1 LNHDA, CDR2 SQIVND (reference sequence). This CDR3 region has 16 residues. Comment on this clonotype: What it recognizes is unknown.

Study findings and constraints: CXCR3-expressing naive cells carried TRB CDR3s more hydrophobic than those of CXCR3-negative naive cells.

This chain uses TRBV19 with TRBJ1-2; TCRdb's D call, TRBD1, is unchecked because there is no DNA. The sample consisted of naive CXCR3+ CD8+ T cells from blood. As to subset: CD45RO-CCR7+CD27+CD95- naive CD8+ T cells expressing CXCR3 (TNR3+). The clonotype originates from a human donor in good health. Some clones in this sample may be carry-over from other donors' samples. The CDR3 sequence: CASSIEDIRYNYGYTF.